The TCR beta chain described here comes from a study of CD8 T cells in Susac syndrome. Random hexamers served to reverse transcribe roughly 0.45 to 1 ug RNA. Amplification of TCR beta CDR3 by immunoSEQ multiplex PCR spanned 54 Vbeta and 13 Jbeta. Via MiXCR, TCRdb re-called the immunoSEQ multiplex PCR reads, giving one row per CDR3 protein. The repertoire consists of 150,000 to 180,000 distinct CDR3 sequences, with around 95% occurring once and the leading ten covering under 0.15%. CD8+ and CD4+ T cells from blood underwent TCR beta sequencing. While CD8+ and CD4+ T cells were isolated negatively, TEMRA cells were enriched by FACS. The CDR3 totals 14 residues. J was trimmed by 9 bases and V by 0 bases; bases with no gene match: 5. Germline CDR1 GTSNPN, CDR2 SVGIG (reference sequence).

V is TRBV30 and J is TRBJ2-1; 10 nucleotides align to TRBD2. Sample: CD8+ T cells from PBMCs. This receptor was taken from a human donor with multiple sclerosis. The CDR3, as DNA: TGTGCCTGGAGTGTACTAGCGGGGAGGGGTGAGCAGTTCTTC. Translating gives CAWSVLAGRGEQFF.